One and the same sample provided the 30 T cell receptor beta chains below, sequenced in a study of cytotoxic CD8 clonotypes in ibrutinib-treated CLL. The repertoire was sequenced with immunoSEQ multiplex PCR; TCRdb's copy has only in-frame clones and lacks some. The sample records roughly 150,000 clones, approximately 91% being singletons. Sample: PBMCs, taken at disease progression, from a patient treated with ibrutinib. All receptors come from a human donor with chronic lymphocytic leukemia.

The table lists this clone with a count of one. CDR3 in amino acids: CASSFQRSTDTQYF. CDR3 sequence (DNA): TGTGCCAGCAGTTTCCAGCGTAGCACAGATACGCAGTATTTT. The chain uses TRBV28 and TRBJ2-3, with D unresolved. From germline, CDR1 is MDHEN and CDR2 SYDVKM. The V end lost 3 bases, the J end lost 0 bases, and 7 bases lay between the germline ends. This CDR3 region has 14 residues.

The V call is TRBV7-7, the J call TRBJ2-1; no firm D call. The CDR3 loop spans 15 amino acids. The germline V and J ends were trimmed by 0 bases and 3 bases, with 9 bases remaining between them. Germline lookup yields CDR1 SSHAT and CDR2 FNYEAQ (reference sequence). CDR3 in DNA: TGTGCCAGCAGCTTAGCTCCGACACACTACAATGAGCAGTTCTTC. Its translation is CASSLAPTHYNEQFF.

The rearrangement joins TRBV27 to TRBJ2-5, with 7 nucleotides matching TRBD1. Germline V CDR1 and CDR2: MNHEY, SMNVEV (reference sequence). V dropped 5 bases and J dropped 3; count of bases not matched to a gene: 15. This CDR3 has 17 amino acids. The CDR3 region has the DNA TGTGCCAGCAGTAATGTAAAATCCGGGACAGAAAAAGAGACCCAGTACTTC. It codes for CASSNVKSGTEKETQYF.

There are a few counts of this clone. The gene calls are TRBV28 and TRBJ1-1; TRBD1 might be the D (6 bases). The CDR3 runs to 14 residues. V lost 7 bases, J lost 0 bases, and 12 bases lay in between. The germline V gene has CDR1 MDHEN and CDR2 SYDVKM. The CDR3 loop reads CASTVDSLNTEAFF. Written as DNA, the CDR3 is TGTGCCAGCACCGTGGACAGTCTGAACACTGAAGCTTTCTTT.

The chain couples TRBV7-3 to TRBJ2-1; no reliable D call. V lost 6 bases and J lost 4, with 16 bases in between. Germline lookup yields CDR1 SGHTA and CDR2 FQGTGA. The CDR3 is made up of 15 amino acids. The CDR3, as DNA: TGTGCCAGCAGTCCAGTCGCGGCGGTGTACAATGAGCAGTTCTTC. The encoded protein is CASSPVAAVYNEQFF.

V and J are TRBV19 and TRBJ1-2, with 8 bases identical to TRBD1. V shed 7 bases, J shed 8 bases, and the junction held 21 bases outside the gene matches. Germline CDR1 and CDR2: LNHDA and SQIVND (reference sequence). This CDR3 has 17 residues. CDR3 nucleotide sequence: TGTGCCAGTAACAACTTAGGACAGGGCGCAACATGGAGGGGCTACACCTTC. This translates into CASNNLGQGATWRGYTF.

The chain employs TRBV7-3 and TRBJ2-3; D gene uncertain. CDR3 length equals 15 residues. CDR1 is SGHTA and CDR2 is FQGTGA in the germline V gene. The V and J ends lost 5 bases and 4 bases respectively, with 16 bases between them. The CDR3 loop is CASSRTPGRADTQYF. The CDR3 DNA reads TGTGCCAGCAGCCGAACCCCCGGGCGTGCAGATACGCAGTATTTT.

The chain couples TRBV2 to TRBJ2-2; D is perhaps TRBD1 (6 bases). The CDR3 consists of 15 residues. With 7 bases removed from V and 1 base from J, the gap between germline ends came to 13 bases. Per the germline V gene, CDR1 is SNHLY and CDR2 is FYNNEI. The CDR3 nucleotides are TGTGCCAGCACCTACTCACAGGGGAACACCGGGGAGCTGTTTTTT. Residues: CASTYSQGNTGELFF.

This sequence joins TRBV19 and TRBJ1-3, with D possibly being TRBD1 (5 bases). The CDR3 is 16 amino acids. The germline CDR1 and CDR2 sequences are LNHDA and SQIVND (reference sequence). Deletions cut 3 bases from V and 4 bases from J, with 16 bases between. As DNA, the CDR3 is TGTGCCAGTAGTATCGGTTACTTCGAGGGGGGAAACACCATATATTTT. As protein: CASSIGYFEGGNTIYF.

V and J are TRBV27 and TRBJ1-2; tentative D call: TRBD1 (6 bases). Germline lookup yields CDR1 MNHEY and CDR2 SMNVEV (reference sequence). With 2 bases removed from V and 8 bases from J, the gap between germline ends came to 21 bases. This CDR3 has 16 residues. CDR3 region: CASSLNRAGGHSGYTF. The CDR3 DNA is TGTGCCAGCAGTTTAAACAGAGCCGGGGGGCATAGCGGCTACACCTTC.

This rearrangement joins TRBV10-1 to TRBJ2-1; 9 nucleotides align to TRBD2. In germline, CDR1 is WNHNN, CDR2 SYGVQD (reference sequence). J was trimmed by 7 bases and V by 0 bases; bases with no gene match: 7. The CDR3 extends over 16 amino acids. The CDR3 nucleotides read TGCGCCAGCAGTGAGTCGTCCTCGGGACTAGCTAATGAGCAGTTCTTC. Encoded protein: CASSESSSGLANEQFF.

The chain employs TRBV5-1 and TRBJ2-6; possibly TRBD1 or TRBD2 for D (5 bases each). V shed 0 bases and J shed 2 bases, with 6 bases lying between them. CDR1 and CDR2 (germline): SGHRS, YFSETQ. CDR3 length: 15 residues. In DNA, the CDR3 is TGCGCCAGCAGCTTGGTGGGGGCTGGGGCCAACGTCCTGACTTTC. Its translation is CASSLVGAGANVLTF.

This chain uses TRBV7-9 with TRBJ2-5; 7 positions match TRBD1. Germline V CDR1 and CDR2: SEHNR, FQNEAQ (reference sequence). V dropped 4 bases and J dropped 3; count of bases not matched to a gene: 8. This CDR3 is 15 amino acids long. The CDR3 region is CASSSGVGQKETQYF. Here the CDR3 DNA reads TGTGCCAGCAGCTCAGGGGTGGGACAGAAAGAGACCCAGTACTTC.

The chain has TRBV30 and TRBJ2-5, with D tentatively TRBD2 (6 bases). Germline V CDR1 and CDR2: GTSNPN, SVGIG (reference sequence). The CDR3 spans 14 residues. The germline V and J ends were trimmed by 0 bases and 7 bases, with 15 bases remaining between them. As DNA, the CDR3 is TGTGCCTGGAGTGTAAGGGTTAGCGGCTTGACCCAGTACTTC. Its translation: CAWSVRVSGLTQYF. Filled out from reference TRBV30 and TRBJ2-5, the complete variable domain reads SQTIHQWPATLVQPVGSPLSLECTVEGTSNPNLYWYRQAAGRGLQLLFYSVGIGQISSEVPQNLSASRPQDRQFILSSKKLLLSDSGFYLCAWSVRVSGLTQYFGPGTRLLVL.

The chain uses TRBV18 and TRBJ2-7; the D gene is possibly TRBD2 (6 bases). Trimming removed 2 bases at V and 5 bases at J, with 10 bases between. The CDR3 sequence is 13 residues long. CDR1 is KGHSH and CDR2 is LQKENI in the germline V gene. The CDR3 sequence is CASSPSGTDEQYF. DNA for the CDR3: TGTGCCAGCTCACCATCAGGGACTGACGAGCAGTACTTC.

This clone appeared once. The chain links TRBV5-4 to TRBJ2-1; D may be TRBD2 (5 bases). The length of the CDR3 is 15 residues. Germline V gene lookup returns CDR1 SGHNT and CDR2 YYREEE (reference sequence). Trimming stripped 5 bases from V and 6 bases from J, with 18 bases between. The CDR3 coding sequence is TGTGCCAGCAGGATAGGAGGCCACGAGATCAATGAGCAGTTCTTC. Translated: CASRIGGHEINEQFF.

The chain couples TRBV21-1 to TRBJ1-3. TRBV21-1 is marked as a pseudogene. CDR3 length: 18 residues. The CDR3: CASSKGIVEGSSGNTIYF. For the CDR3, the DNA is TGTGCCAGCAGCAAAGGGATCGTTGAGGGAAGCTCTGGAAACACCATATATTTT.

The chain is built from TRBV18 and TRBJ1-1; a weak D match, TRBD1 (6 bases). CDR3 size: 15 residues. V lost 2 bases to trimming and J lost 1 base, with 11 bases between them. Per germline, CDR1 KGHSH and CDR2 LQKENI. The CDR3 spells CASSPYRGENTEAFF. The CDR3 DNA reads TGTGCCAGCTCACCATATAGGGGGGAGAACACTGAAGCTTTCTTT.

J is TRBJ1-3 and V is TRBV6-1; perhaps TRBD1 as D (6 bases). Trimming stripped 7 bases from V and 2 bases from J, with 15 bases between. Germline lookup yields CDR1 MNHNS and CDR2 SASEGT. The CDR3 extends over 15 amino acids. The CDR3 region is CASIPGQWAGNTIYF. CDR3 nucleotide sequence: TGTGCCAGCATTCCCGGACAGTGGGCTGGAAACACCATATATTTT.

This sequence joins TRBV19 and TRBJ1-4; perhaps TRBD1 as D (6 bases). V dropped 2 bases and J dropped 4 bases, with 11 bases sitting between them. The CDR3 runs 15 residues. Germline CDR1 is LNHDA and CDR2 is SQIVND (reference sequence). In nucleotides, the CDR3 is TGTGCCAGTAGTATACCAGGGGCCATTAATGAAAAACTGTTTTTT. It yields the protein CASSIPGAINEKLFF.

CDR3 DNA sequence: TGCGCCAGCAGCTTGGCGGGACTAGCGGGAGGGCCGAACACCGGGGAGCTGTTTTTT. Translation: CASSLAGLAGGPNTGELFF. The V and J genes are TRBV5-1 and TRBJ2-2, with 16 bases lining up with TRBD2. This CDR3 has 19 residues. The V and J ends lost 0 bases and 0 bases, in that order; junction bases with no gene match: 2. Germline CDR1 and CDR2: SGHRS and YFSETQ.

The CDR3 region has the DNA TGTGCCAGCAGTTTTTCGGCAGGGCCTTTTACCGGGGAGCTGTTTTTT. Amino acids: CASSFSAGPFTGELFF. The genes are TRBV27 and TRBJ2-2, with a possible D match to TRBD1 (5 bases). CDR3 length: 16 amino acids. Germline V gene lookup returns CDR1 MNHEY and CDR2 SMNVEV (reference sequence). Trimming left V 3 bases short and J 5 bases short, with 16 bases between.

The J gene is TRBJ1-3, the V gene TRBV28; D is unresolved. CDR1 and CDR2 (germline): MDHEN, SYDVKM. V gave up 4 bases and J gave up 0 bases, with 10 bases separating them. The CDR3 consists of 15 residues. The CDR3 bases are TGTGCCAGCAGTTCGGGCGCGGGCTCTGGAAACACCATATATTTT. Encoded protein: CASSSGAGSGNTIYF.

The chain recombines TRBV5-1 with TRBJ2-5; 12 nucleotides line up with TRBD2. Losses at the gene ends were 2 bases for V and 2 bases for J; bases not matched to a gene: 10. Germline V CDR1 and CDR2: SGHRS, YFSETQ. This CDR3 has 18 amino acids. CDR3 sequence (DNA): TGCGCCAGCAGCTTAACGACTAGCGGGAGTATGGAGCAAGAGACCCAGTACTTC. The encoded protein is CASSLTTSGSMEQETQYF.

The CDR3 region is CSVAVSGSYEQYF. CDR3 DNA: TGCAGCGTTGCAGTTAGCGGTTCCTACGAGCAGTACTTC. The chain combines TRBV29-1 with TRBJ2-7; TRBD2 is a possible D gene (6 bases). This CDR3 comprises 13 residues. The V gene lost 4 bases and the J gene lost 1 base, with 11 bases spanning the gap. Germline V lookup: CDR1 SQVTM, CDR2 ANQGSEA.

This clone was detected only a few times. This chain connects TRBV27 to TRBJ2-2; TRBD1 matches 8 bases. V lost 2 bases to trimming and J lost 6 bases; unmatched junction nucleotides: 5. Germline V gives CDR1 MNHEY, CDR2 SMNVEV (reference sequence). The CDR3 runs 15 residues. The CDR3 loop reads CASSLRQGWAGELFF. CDR3 sequence (DNA): TGTGCCAGCAGTTTAAGACAGGGGTGGGCCGGGGAGCTGTTTTTT.

The CDR3 is CASSAGTGTSGRTSTDTQYF. The CDR3 bases are TGTGCCAGCAGCGCGGGAACCGGGACTAGCGGGAGGACTAGCACAGATACGCAGTATTTT. The chain combines TRBV9 with TRBJ2-3, with 15 bases that match TRBD2. The CDR3 sequence is 20 residues long. Germline loops: CDR1 SGDLS, CDR2 YYNGEE. The V and J ends lost 3 bases and 0 bases, in that order; junction bases with no gene match: 11. Filled out from reference TRBV9 and TRBJ2-3, the complete variable domain reads DSGVTQTPKHLITATGQRVTLRCSPRSGDLSVYWYQQSLDQGLQFLIQYYNGEERAKGNILERFSAQQFPDLHSELNLSSLELGDSALYFCASSAGTGTSGRTSTDTQYFGPGTRLTVL.

J is TRBJ2-7 and V is TRBV11-3; 13 nucleotides align to TRBD2. Trimming at V came to 5 bases and at J to 5 bases, leaving 6 bases not matched to a gene. This CDR3 contains 15 residues. The V gene's germline CDR1 is SGHNT and CDR2 YENEEA. The CDR3 reads CASSLGLAGTNEQYF. The CDR3 nucleotides are TGTGCCAGCAGCCTGGGACTAGCGGGAACAAACGAGCAGTACTTC.

The chain couples TRBV21-1 to TRBJ2-2. TRBV21-1 is a recognized pseudogene. This CDR3 comprises 14 residues. The DNA for the CDR3 is TGTGCCAGCAGCAATGGCAGGGACGCCGGGGAGCTGTTTTTT. Translated, it gives CASSNGRDAGELFF.

Comment on this clone: At one end the junction does not follow the germline gene, possibly because of a read error. The rearrangement links TRBV7-7 to TRBJ2-1; 10 bases align to TRBD2. CDR1 and CDR2 (germline): SSHAT, FNYEAQ (reference sequence). This CDR3 has 15 residues. CDR3 DNA: TGTGCTAGCAGCTACCCGGGACTAGCGTTAAATGAGCAGTTCTTC. It codes for CASSYPGLALNEQFF. The full variable domain, its missing parts supplied by reference TRBV7-7 and TRBJ2-1, is GAGVSQSPRYKVTKRGQDVTLRCDPISSHATLYWYQQALGQGPEFLTYFNYEAQPDKSGLPSDRFSAERPEGSISTLTIQRTEQRDSAMYRCASSYPGLALNEQFFGPGTRLTVL.